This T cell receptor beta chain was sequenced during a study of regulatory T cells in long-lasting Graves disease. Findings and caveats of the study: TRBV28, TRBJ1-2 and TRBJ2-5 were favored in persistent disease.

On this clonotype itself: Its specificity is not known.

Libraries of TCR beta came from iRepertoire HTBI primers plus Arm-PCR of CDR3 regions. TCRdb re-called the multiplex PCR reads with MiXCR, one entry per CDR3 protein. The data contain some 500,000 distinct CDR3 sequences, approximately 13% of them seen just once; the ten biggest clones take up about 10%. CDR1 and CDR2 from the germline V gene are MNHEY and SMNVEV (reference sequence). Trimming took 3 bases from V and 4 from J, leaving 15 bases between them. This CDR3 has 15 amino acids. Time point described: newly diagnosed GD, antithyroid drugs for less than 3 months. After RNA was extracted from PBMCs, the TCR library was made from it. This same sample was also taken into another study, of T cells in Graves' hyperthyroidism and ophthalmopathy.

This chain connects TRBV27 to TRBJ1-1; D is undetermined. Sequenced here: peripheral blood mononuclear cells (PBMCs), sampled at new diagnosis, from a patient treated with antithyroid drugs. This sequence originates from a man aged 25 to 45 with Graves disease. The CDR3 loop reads CASSFHGRGSTEAFF. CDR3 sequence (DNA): TGTGCCAGCAGTTTTCACGGGAGAGGTAGCACTGAAGCTTTCTTT.